This is a list of T cell receptor beta chains from one sample in a study of blood T cell repertoires in COVID-19. Sequenced by immunoSEQ multiplex PCR; TCRdb stores in-frame clones only, minus some. The table has about 300,000 clones, about 89% seen once. The material sequenced was peripheral blood. These receptors all come from a man aged 18 to 29 who had recovered from COVID-19. CDR3s include the opening cysteine and the closing phenylalanine or tryptophan. D genes are given only for firm matches. Some rows mark clone size as missing; the rest say once, few, many or name a class of expanded clone.

size	V	J	D	CDR3	DNA
-	TRBV5-1	TRBJ2-2	TRBD1	CASSSPGQGIAGGELFF	TGCGCCAGCAGCTCGCCGGGACAGGGGATCGCAGGCGGGGAGCTGTTTTTT
-	TRBV7-8	TRBJ2-6	TRBD1	CASSSRTGQGGSGANVLTF	TGTGCCAGCAGCTCCCGGACGGGACAGGGCGGCTCTGGGGCCAACGTCCTGACTTTC
-	TRBV11-2	TRBJ1-2	-	CASSLDGPRPYGYTF	TGTGCCAGCAGCTTAGATGGCCCCAGGCCGTATGGCTACACCTTC
-	TRBV5-1	TRBJ2-7	TRBD2	CASSLGGSGNEQYF	TGCGCCAGCAGCTTGGGCGGGAGCGGGAATGAGCAGTACTTC
-	TRBV5-1	TRBJ1-2	-	CASSLDGDGYTF	TGCGCCAGCAGCTTGGACGGAGATGGCTACACCTTC
-	TRBV27	TRBJ2-1	TRBD2	CASRPSGGANEQFF	TGTGCCAGCAGACCTAGCGGGGGGGCAAATGAGCAGTTCTTC
-	TRBV3-1/TRBV3-2	TRBJ1-1	TRBD1	CASSPTGGPEAFF	TGTGCCAGCAGCCCGACAGGGGGCCCTGAAGCTTTCTTT
-	TRBV21-1	TRBJ2-7	-	CASNHSAGASEQYF	TGTGCCAGCAACCATTCCGCGGGGGCCAGCGAGCAGTACTTC
-	TRBV10-3	TRBJ1-2	-	CAISESDNLYPYGYTF	TGTGCCATCAGTGAGTCCGACAATTTGTACCCCTATGGCTACACCTTC
-	TRBV5-4	TRBJ1-1	-	CASRRGFTEAFF	TGTGCCAGCAGGCGGGGTTTCACTGAAGCTTTCTTT
-	TRBV6-2/TRBV6-3	TRBJ2-7	-	CASSYPGGGYEQYF	TGTGCCAGCAGTTACCCCGGGGGAGGCTACGAGCAGTACTTC
-	TRBV3-1/TRBV3-2	TRBJ1-5	TRBD1	CASSQEGLGQGVGRHQPQHF	TGTGCCAGCAGCCAAGAAGGATTAGGACAGGGGGTAGGGAGGCATCAGCCCCAGCATTTT
-	TRBV19	TRBJ1-2	-	CASSIERAGGRDYGYTF	TGTGCCAGTAGTATAGAAAGGGCCGGCGGCAGGGACTATGGCTACACCTTC
-	TRBV7-6	TRBJ2-2	-	CASSSILTNTGELFF	TGTGCCAGCAGCTCTATCCTAACGAACACCGGGGAGCTGTTTTTT
-	TRBV27	TRBJ1-1	-	CASSVSKTTEAFF	TGTGCCAGCAGTGTCAGTAAAACCACTGAAGCTTTCTTT
-	TRBV27	TRBJ1-1	-	CASSFYESRQAFF	TGTGCCAGCAGTTTTTATGAGTCCAGGCAAGCTTTCTTT
once	TRBV5-5	TRBJ2-6	-	CASSLGTPAALSGANVLTF	TGTGCCAGCAGCCTAGGGACTCCTGCAGCCCTCTCTGGGGCCAACGTCCTGACTTTC
few	TRBV30	TRBJ1-6	-	CAWNWSGSPLHF	TGTGCCTGGAACTGGTCCGGTTCACCCCTCCACTTT
-	TRBV9	TRBJ2-1	-	CASSPDYAYNEQFF	TGTGCCAGCAGCCCGGACTACGCCTACAATGAGCAGTTCTTC
-	TRBV27	TRBJ1-5	TRBD1	CASSPTPGQGHRPQHF	TGTGCCAGCAGCCCAACACCGGGACAGGGCCATCGGCCCCAGCATTTT
-	TRBV11-2	TRBJ2-3	TRBD2	CASSPGLASTDTQYF	TGTGCCAGCAGCCCAGGACTAGCTAGCACAGATACGCAGTATTTT
-	TRBV7-8	TRBJ1-4	TRBD1	CASSLGTGTEEKLFF	TGTGCCAGCAGCTTAGGGACAGGGACGGAGGAAAAACTGTTTTTT
-	TRBV6-5	TRBJ1-4	-	CASSFRANEKLFF	TGTGCCAGCTCCTTCCGGGCTAATGAAAAACTGTTTTTT